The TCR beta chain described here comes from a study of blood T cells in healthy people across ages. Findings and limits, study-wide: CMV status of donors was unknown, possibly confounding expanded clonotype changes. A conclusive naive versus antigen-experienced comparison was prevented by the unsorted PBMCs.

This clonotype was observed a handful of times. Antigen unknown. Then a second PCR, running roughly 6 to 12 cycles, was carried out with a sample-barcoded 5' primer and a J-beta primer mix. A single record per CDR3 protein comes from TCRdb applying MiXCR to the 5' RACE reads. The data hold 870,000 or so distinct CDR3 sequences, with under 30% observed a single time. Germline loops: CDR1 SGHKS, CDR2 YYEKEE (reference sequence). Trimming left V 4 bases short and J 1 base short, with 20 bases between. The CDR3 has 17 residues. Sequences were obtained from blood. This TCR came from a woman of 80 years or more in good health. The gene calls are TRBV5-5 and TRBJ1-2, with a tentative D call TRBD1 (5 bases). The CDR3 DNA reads TGTGCCAGCAGCCCCCTTGGGACGGGCAAGCGTAACTATGGCTACACCTTC. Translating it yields CASSPLGTGKRNYGYTF.